This TCR beta chain was captured in a study of human T cells and chemical hapten exposure. General study findings and limits: In the PT1 data, expanded TCR counts showed a positive correlation with patch test score.

Stated time point: pre-sensitization, week 0. Described treatment: therapeutic diphenylcyclopropenone sensitization with weekly scalp DPC. Total RNA extraction was carried out from unfractionated whole blood. This clonotype showed up just a few times. Its antigen is as yet unknown. TCRdb used MiXCR to reprocess the RACE reads, holding one entry per CDR3 protein. The sample gives 350,000 to 450,000 distinct CDR3 sequences, approximately 5% of which show up once; 2.5% to 3% is in the top ten. V lost 3 bases and J lost 0, with 10 bases in between. Germline loops: CDR1 SGHRS, CDR2 YFSETQ. The CDR3 consists of 15 residues.

The source was whole blood, collected in connection with sensitization to the hapten diphenylcyclopropenone (DPC). The TCR originated in a woman between 45 and 60 years old with alopecia areata. Some clones in this sample may be carry-over from other donors' samples. The genes are TRBV5-1 and TRBJ2-1; D call uncertain. The CDR3 region is CASSYNPVSYNEQFF. The CDR3 DNA sequence: TGCGCCAGCAGCTACAATCCGGTCTCCTACAATGAGCAGTTCTTC.